These 2 T cell receptor beta chains share one sample of origin, sequenced in a study of T cells in Graves' hyperthyroidism and ophthalmopathy. TCR beta CDR3 region amplification was performed from RNA transcripts. The HTBI primer set served for first-round RT-PCR of the TCR CDR3. From the multiplex PCR reads, TCRdb called clonotypes with MiXCR, one entry per CDR3 protein. The repertoire has about 570,000 distinct CDR3 sequences, roughly 15% of them found once; the top ten carry about 14%. Specimen: blood. These receptors were taken from a woman in her forties with Graves' hyperthyroidism.

This clonotype was seen more than once but under ten times. The V call is TRBV5-1, the J call TRBJ1-4, with a possible D match to TRBD1 (5 bases). Germline CDR1 is SGHRS and CDR2 is YFSETQ. The CDR3 extends over 13 amino acids. Trimming took 2 bases from V and 8 from J, leaving 10 bases between them. CDR3 sequence reads: CASSFPGKEKLFF. CDR3 coding DNA: TGCGCCAGCAGCTTCCCAGGGAAAGAAAAACTGTTTTTT.

This clonotype was counted only a few times. The chain is built from TRBV7-9 and TRBJ2-6; maybe TRBD1 (5 bases). Between the trimmed V and J ends, which lost 6 bases and 0 bases, there was a span of 9 bases. This CDR3 is 15 amino acids long. Per the germline V gene, CDR1 is SEHNR and CDR2 is FQNEAQ (reference sequence). The CDR3 region has the DNA TGTGCCAGCAGATACAGGAGCTCTGGGGCCAACGTCCTGACTTTC. Translation: CASRYRSSGANVLTF.